This TCR beta chain was retrieved from a study of blood T cells in healthy people across ages. Overall study results and limits: Researchers report that TCR beta diversity correlated strongly with naive T cell percentage.

Sample-barcoded 5' priming and a J-beta primer mix drove a second PCR of roughly 7 to 11 cycles. TCRdb called the 5' RACE reads again in MiXCR, with one record for every CDR3 protein. The sample includes some 850,000 distinct CDR3 sequences, around 24% of them seen just once. Germline assignment: CDR1 DFQATT and CDR2 SNEGSKA (reference sequence). The CDR3 is 10 residues long. This clonotype came up a few times. What it binds is not known. These records were also assigned to another study, of T cells of mothers and their children.

V and J are TRBV20-1 and TRBJ2-5, with 8 bases matching TRBD2. The last part of the DNA fits TRBJ2-7 better; the J call may be wrong. The sequenced sample consisted of blood. This clonotype originated in a boy aged 5-17 years in good health. CDR3 nucleotide sequence: TGCAGTGCGAGCGGGGGCGAGCAGTACTTC. This translates into CSASGGEQYF.